A single sample gave rise to the 31 T cell receptor beta chains below, sequenced in a study of breast tumors, draining lymph nodes, adjacent tissues. TCRdb processed the multiplex PCR reads anew with MiXCR; each CDR3 protein has one entry. The sample comprises about 52,000 distinct CDR3 sequences, around 40% of which are singletons, and about 10% rests with the top ten. The material sequenced was breast tumor tissue. Receptor source: a female donor with breast cancer. Some clones in this sample may be carry-over from other donors' samples.

About this clonotype: Just one base apart from a much larger clone, this may be a read error. The missing conserved phenylalanine or tryptophan at the end of this CDR3 makes a read error likely. The chain joins TRBV5-1 to TRBJ2-4; a weak D match, TRBD2 (6 bases). Germline values: CDR1 SGHRS, CDR2 YFSETQ. The CDR3 runs 17 residues. Trimming took off 2 bases at V and 0 bases at J, with 15 bases between the two ends. The CDR3 sequence is CASSFLWRELAKNIQYL. DNA for the CDR3: TGCGCCAGCAGCTTTCTGTGGAGGGAGCTAGCCAAAAACATTCAGTACCTC.

This chain connects TRBV2 to TRBJ2-4, with 7 bases matching TRBD2. The CDR3 covers 15 residues. After removal of 1 base from V and 6 bases from J, the junction contained 6 bases not matched to a gene. Germline V gives CDR1 SNHLY, CDR2 FYNNEI. CDR3 coding DNA: TGTGCCAGCAGTGAAGAACTAGCGTTGGGAAACATTCAGTACTTC. Its translation is CASSEELALGNIQYF.

Many counts were recorded for this clonotype. The rearrangement joins TRBV12-3 or TRBV12-4 to TRBJ1-5, with a weak D call TRBD1 (6 bases). CDR3 length: 13 amino acids. Trimming removed 7 bases from V and 5 bases from J, with 12 bases in between. CDR3 DNA sequence: TGTGCCAGCACCGGACAGCGAGATCAGCCCCAGCATTTT. Residues: CASTGQRDQPQHF.

This clonotype has a count of ten or more. The V call is TRBV12-3 or TRBV12-4, the J call TRBJ2-5; no clear D. Trimming removed 3 bases from V and 5 bases from J, with 4 bases in between. The CDR3 has 11 residues. Here the CDR3 DNA reads TGTGCCAGCAGTTTCTTGGAGACCCAGTACTTC. Translation gives CASSFLETQYF.

About this clonotype itself: At one end, the junction sequence differs from germline, possibly due to a read error. The CDR3 here is CAMGQGTGYTF. The CDR3 nucleotides read TGTGCCATGGGACAGGGGACTGGCTACACCTTC. V and J are TRBV10-1 and TRBJ1-2; 10 bases match TRBD1. This CDR3 contains 11 residues. CDR1 is WNHNN, CDR2 SYGVQD, per germline (reference sequence).

This clonotype was counted at least ten times. With a much larger clone just one base away, this may be a read error. The rearrangement uses TRBV11-3 and TRBJ2-7, with D unclear. CDR1 is SGHNT and CDR2 is YENEEA in the germline V gene. The CDR3 runs 15 residues. V lost 0 bases and J 9 bases, leaving 18 bases between the germline ends. CDR3 amino acids: CASSLDAGPPTGQYF. As DNA, the CDR3 is TGTGCCAGCAGCTTAGATGCTGGACCCCCGACTGGGCAGTACTTC.

The chain carries TRBV6-4 and TRBJ1-4; D uncertain. Trimming removed 5 bases from V and 7 bases from J, with 5 bases in between. CDR1 is MRHNA and CDR2 is SNTAGT in the germline V gene. The CDR3 is 11 amino acids. The CDR3 region has the DNA TGTGCCAGCAGTCCAGGTGAAAAACTGTTTTTT. As protein: CASSPGEKLFF.

This clonotype appeared many times. The V call is TRBV9, the J call TRBJ2-2; 7 nucleotides match TRBD1. The CDR3 length is 15 residues. V lost 1 base and J lost 4; bases outside the gene matches: 4. In germline, CDR1 is SGDLS, CDR2 YYNGEE. CDR3 residues: CASSVPGGATGELFF. The CDR3 DNA reads TGTGCCAGCAGCGTACCAGGGGGTGCCACCGGGGAGCTGTTTTTT.

This clonotype is labeled medium-sized. V usage is TRBV24-1 and J usage is TRBJ1-2; 8 bases fit TRBD1. The CDR3 is 16 amino acids. The germline V gene has CDR1 KGHDR and CDR2 SFDVKD. J lost 1 base, V lost 5 bases, and 8 bases had no gene match. This chain's CDR3 is CATSVTKTGVNYGYTF. The CDR3 DNA follows: TGTGCCACCAGTGTAACGAAGACAGGGGTTAACTATGGCTACACCTTC.

This clonotype has a count of ten or more. V gene TRBV27 combines with J gene TRBJ2-7; TRBD2 matches at 8 bases. The J segment lost 3 bases and the V segment lost 0 bases, leaving 10 bases of the junction unmatched. This CDR3 contains 17 residues. Germline-derived CDR1 and CDR2 are MNHEY and SMNVEV (reference sequence). CDR3 in amino acids: CASSLSSRSSGFYEQYF. The DNA for the CDR3 is TGTGCCAGCAGTTTATCGAGTAGGTCTAGCGGGTTCTACGAGCAGTACTTC.

Many counts were recorded for this clonotype. V is TRBV5-1 and J is TRBJ2-3; a possible D gene is TRBD2 (6 bases). V lost 2 bases, J lost 0 bases, and 10 bases lay in between. This CDR3 is built from 15 residues. Germline CDR1 reads SGHRS; CDR2 reads YFSETQ. The CDR3 protein is CASSFYSGSTDTQYF. The CDR3 DNA reads as TGCGCCAGCAGCTTCTATAGCGGTAGCACAGATACGCAGTATTTT.

As to this clonotype: Possible read error: a much larger clone is one base away. The chain employs TRBV12-3 or TRBV12-4 and TRBJ2-5, with 9 bases identical to TRBD2. The CDR3 contains 16 residues. V shed 3 bases, J shed 1 base, and the junction held 6 bases outside the gene matches. The CDR3 DNA reads TGTGCCAGCAGTTTCGCGACGACTAGCGGCCAAGAGACCCAGTACTTC. This translates into CASSFATTSGQETQYF.

There are many counts of this clonotype. The V gene is TRBV6-1, the J gene TRBJ2-1; D unclear. V was pared by 5 bases and J by 9 bases, with 20 bases between. There are 15 residues in the CDR3. Germline CDR1 and CDR2: MNHNS and SASEGT. The CDR3: CASSTPLGSQTEQFF. The CDR3 DNA is TGTGCCAGCAGTACCCCTTTGGGCTCGCAAACTGAGCAGTTCTTC.

The chain links TRBV5-1 to TRBJ2-3, with TRBD2 matching 11 bases. The CDR3 has 15 amino acids. V lost 5 bases, J lost 4 bases, and 6 bases stayed unmatched. CDR1 and CDR2 from the germline V gene are SGHRS and YFSETQ. The CDR3 bases are TGCGCCAGCAGTCGCGCACTAGCGGGAGCAGATACGCAGTATTTT. Translating it yields CASSRALAGADTQYF. The complete variable domain, with remaining parts taken from reference TRBV5-1 and TRBJ2-3, reads KAGVTQTPRYLIKTRGQQVTLSCSPISGHRSVSWYQQTPGQGLQFLFEYFSETQRNKGNFPGRFSGRQFSNSRSEMNVSTLELGDSALYLCASSRALAGADTQYFGPGTRLTVL.

This clonotype was recorded at least ten times. This sequence joins TRBV12-3 or TRBV12-4 and TRBJ1-6; D gene ambiguous. This CDR3 is built from 14 residues. Trimming took off 6 bases at V and 6 bases at J, with 12 bases between the two ends. The CDR3 nucleotides are TGTGCCAGCAGGGTATCGGTTGGTAATTCACCCCTCCACTTT. It yields the protein CASRVSVGNSPLHF.

As concerns this clonotype: Mismatch with germline at one junction end may stem from a read error. The rearrangement links TRBV12-3 or TRBV12-4 to TRBJ2-5; D unclear. The CDR3 has 14 amino acids. For the CDR3, the DNA is TGTGCCAGCAGCTTAGTAGAACGGATGGAGACCCAGTACTTC. Protein product: CASSLVERMETQYF.

This clonotype was found many times. The chain employs TRBV5-8 and TRBJ1-2; 9 bases agree with TRBD1. The germline gives CDR1 SGHTS, CDR2 YDEGEE. CDR3 length equals 14 residues. V was pared by 4 bases and J by 8 bases, with 9 bases of the junction left unmatched. CDR3 in amino acids: CASSRTGGEWGYTF. The DNA of the CDR3 is TGTGCCAGCAGCCGTACAGGGGGCGAGTGGGGCTACACCTTC.

This clonotype was found many times. The V call is TRBV18, the J call TRBJ2-7; TRBD1 matches at 10 bases. The CDR3 length is 14 residues. From germline, CDR1 is KGHSH and CDR2 LQKENI. V lost 4 bases and J lost 3; bases outside the gene matches: 3. The DNA for the CDR3 is TGTGCCAGCTCACGGGACAGGGGCGACTACGAGCAGTACTTC. This encodes CASSRDRGDYEQYF.

Turning to this clonotype: A read error may produce the germline difference seen at one junction end. The rearrangement joins TRBV9 to TRBJ1-6; weak D call: TRBD1 (6 bases). Germline CDR1 is SGDLS and CDR2 is YYNGEE. The CDR3 contains 15 residues. CDR3 protein: CASSVGQEENSPPHF. The CDR3 DNA sequence: TGTGCCAGCAGCGTAGGACAGGAGGAGAATTCACCCCCCCACTTT.

Note on this clonotype: The final CDR3 position lacks the conserved phenylalanine or tryptophan, pointing to a likely read error. The rearrangement uses TRBV3-1 and TRBJ2-7; D is possibly TRBD1 (6 bases). The CDR3 is made up of 13 amino acids. Germline V gives CDR1 LGHDT, CDR2 YNNKEL (reference sequence). The CDR3 here is CASSHRTDPEQYS. DNA of the CDR3: TGCGCCAGCAGCCACAGGACAGATCCCGAGCAGTACTCC.

The gene calls are TRBV24-1 and TRBJ1-2; TRBD1 matches 7 bases. The V gene end was trimmed by 4 bases and the J gene end by 3 bases; junction bases not matched to a gene: 7. Looked up from germline, CDR1 is KGHDR and CDR2 is SFDVKD. The CDR3 contains 15 residues. The CDR3 DNA sequence: TGTGCCACCAGTGACCCTCCCAGGGGGTACTATGGCTACACCTTC. Its translation is CATSDPPRGYYGYTF.

This clonotype was detected ten times or more. This chain connects TRBV11-1 to TRBJ1-2; D is unclear. The CDR3 covers 13 residues. Trimming left V 5 bases short and J 6 bases short, with 13 bases between. Germline CDR1 reads SGHAT; CDR2 reads FQDESV (reference sequence). The CDR3 DNA sequence: TGTGCCAGCAGCATCTCGACGGACGATGGCTACACCTTC. It yields the protein CASSISTDDGYTF.

Ten or more counts support this clonotype. The chain recombines TRBV28 with TRBJ2-7, with D tentatively TRBD1 (6 bases). CDR1 MDHEN and CDR2 SYDVKM come from the germline V gene. Trimming pared 8 bases from V and 4 bases from J, leaving 12 bases between. The CDR3 sequence is 12 residues long. The chain's CDR3 is CASLGGVYEQYF. CDR3 nucleotides: TGTGCCAGCCTAGGGGGAGTGTACGAGCAGTACTTC.

The table lists this clonotype with many counts. This may stem from a read error, because a much larger clone lies one nucleotide away. The chain recombines TRBV20-1 with TRBJ1-2, with TRBD1 matching over 8 bases. With V trimmed by 3 bases and J by 0 bases, 9 bases remained unmatched. CDR3 length equals 16 residues. Germline V gene data show CDR1 as DFQATT and CDR2 as SNEGSKA (reference sequence). The CDR3 DNA follows: TGCAGTGCTAGGCCCCCAGACAGGGGCCCTAACTATGGCTACACCTTC. This encodes CSARPPDRGPNYGYTF.

In this sample, this clonotype is medium-sized. This chain connects TRBV7-2 to TRBJ2-7, with 8 bases fitting TRBD1. Germline assignment: CDR1 SGHTA and CDR2 FQGNSA. This CDR3 is 16 amino acids long. The V segment lost 3 bases and the J segment 1 base; nucleotides outside the gene matches: 8. The CDR3 DNA follows: TGTGCCAGCAGCTTCCGGACCCAGGGGGCATCCTACGAGCAGTACTTC. It is translated as CASSFRTQGASYEQYF.

In its sample, this clonotype was seen many times. The V call is TRBV20-1, the J call TRBJ2-3; TRBD2 matches at 12 bases. Per the germline V gene, CDR1 is DFQATT and CDR2 is SNEGSKA (reference sequence). V trimming: 5 bases; J trimming: 6 bases; junction bases outside the gene matches: 12. The CDR3 contains 16 residues. For the CDR3, the DNA is TGCAGTGCTGACGGGACGACTAGCGGGAGTGGTGATACGCAGTATTTT. Translated, it gives CSADGTTSGSGDTQYF.

In this sample, this clonotype turned up a few times. This rearrangement joins TRBV28 to TRBJ1-1, with D possibly being TRBD1 (5 bases). CDR1 is MDHEN and CDR2 is SYDVKM in the germline V gene. V lost 6 bases and J 5 bases, leaving 16 bases between the germline ends. The CDR3 extends over 14 amino acids. CDR3 amino acids: CASRYRGLRTEAFF. The CDR3 coding sequence is TGTGCCAGCAGGTATAGGGGTTTGAGGACTGAAGCTTTCTTT. The full variable domain, completed using reference TRBV28 and TRBJ1-1, is DVKVTQSSRYLVKRTGEKVFLECVQDMDHENMFWYRQDPGLGLRLIYFSYDVKMKEKGDIPEGYSVSREKKERFSLILESASTNQTSMYLCASRYRGLRTEAFFGQGTRLTVV.

This clonotype was picked up many times. This chain connects TRBV2 to TRBJ2-3; TRBD2 agrees at 9 bases. This CDR3 has 14 residues. With V trimmed by 5 bases and J by 7 bases, 7 bases remained unmatched. Germline loops: CDR1 SNHLY, CDR2 FYNNEI. CDR3 sequence reads: CASSPSGVGNTQYF. CDR3 DNA sequence: TGTGCCAGCAGTCCTAGCGGGGTGGGAAATACGCAGTATTTT.

This clonotype is a singleton in its sample. The J gene is TRBJ2-7, the V gene TRBV7-3; 9 positions match TRBD1. The V gene end was trimmed by 0 bases and the J gene end by 7 bases; junction bases not matched to a gene: 1. There are 13 residues in the CDR3. From germline, CDR1 is SGHTA and CDR2 FQGTGA. The CDR3 sequence is CASSLTGQGEQYF. Written as DNA, the CDR3 is TGTGCCAGCAGCTTAACGGGACAGGGAGAGCAGTACTTC.

This clonotype occurred many times. It may be a read error: a sequence one base away is much more abundant. The V gene is TRBV20-1, the J gene TRBJ1-6; D remains unclear. The germline gives CDR1 DFQATT, CDR2 SNEGSKA (reference sequence). The CDR3 extends over 12 amino acids. CDR3 bases: TGCAGTGCAGGGCCGGTCAATTCACCCCCCCACTTT. Translating gives CSAGPVNSPPHF.

The rearrangement links TRBV12-3 or TRBV12-4 to TRBJ2-3, with 12 bases matching TRBD2. V was clipped by 1 base and J by 4 bases; unmatched bases: 6. The CDR3 consists of 17 residues. The CDR3 DNA sequence: TGTGCCAGCAGTTTAGACCGACTAGCGGGAGATCCAGATACGCAGTATTTT. Its translation is CASSLDRLAGDPDTQYF.